The T cell receptor beta chain described here comes from a study of blood T cells in healthy people across ages. Study results and limitations: Bulk PBMC profiling left naive and antigen-experienced comparisons inconclusive.

Germline assignment: CDR1 SGDLS and CDR2 YYNGEE. Trimming at V came to 0 bases and at J to 2 bases, leaving 6 bases not matched to a gene. This CDR3 comprises 19 residues. Only a few counts were recorded for this clonotype. The antigen remains unidentified. Through a sample-barcoded 5' primer and a J-beta primer mix, a second PCR was run for about 7 to 12 cycles. TCRdb called the 5' RACE reads again in MiXCR, with one record for every CDR3 protein. This table holds about 800,000 distinct CDR3 sequences, 58% found once. The chain has TRBV9 and TRBJ2-3; TRBD2 matches 16 bases. Input material: blood. The sequence came from a man aged 25-45 years in good health. CDR3 DNA sequence: TGTGCCAGCAGCGTAGGCGGGACTAGCGGGAGGGCCCTCACAGATACGCAGTATTTT. This gives the protein CASSVGGTSGRALTDTQYF.